The next 32 T cell receptor beta chains were all read from a single sample in a study of neoadjuvant nivolumab and ipilimumab in lung cancer (dated by TCRdb to the early 2020s). Per the publication, the time point label means: at surgical resection after neoadjuvant nivolumab +/- ipilimumab. Preparation of the library involved the immunoSEQ multiplex PCR assay. TCRdb stores this immuneACCESS table with in-frame sequences only. Part of the clones is absent; in the studies checked, under half of the shortfall reflects unresolved V genes, and no reason is known for the rest. This sample is represented by some 10,000 clones; about 74% of them were singletons. The top ten clones comprise 6.5% to 9.5% of the sample. The sample in question was tumor tissue, obtained after neoadjuvant nivolumab, alone or with ipilimumab, at or shortly before surgery. All receptors come from an adult with non-small cell lung cancer. Some clones in this sample may be carry-over from other donors' samples.

This chain links TRBV7-2 with TRBJ2-7; D not certain. V shed 4 bases and J shed 0 bases, with 10 bases lying between them. CDR1 SGHTA and CDR2 FQGNSA come from the germline V gene. This CDR3 spans 14 amino acids. The CDR3 bases are TGTGCCAGCAGCTCGTGGACCAGCTCCTACGAGCAGTACTTC. This translates into CASSSWTSSYEQYF.

The genes are TRBV7-9 and TRBJ2-3, with D possibly TRBD1 on 5 matching bases. The V and J ends lost 5 bases and 5 bases respectively, with 11 bases between them. Per the germline V gene, CDR1 is SEHNR and CDR2 is FQNEAQ (reference sequence). The CDR3 is 13 amino acids. CDR3 nucleotide sequence: TGTGCCAGCAGCCCAGGGCAGGTAGATACGCAGTATTTT. This encodes CASSPGQVDTQYF.

The rearrangement joins TRBV11-3 to TRBJ1-1; D unclear. Trimming took 6 bases from V and 3 from J, leaving 8 bases between them. The CDR3 consists of 12 residues. The V gene's germline CDR1 is SGHNT and CDR2 YENEEA. CDR3 region: CASSQPYTEAFF. The DNA of the CDR3 is TGTGCCAGCAGTCAGCCCTACACTGAAGCTTTCTTT.

This clone was picked up a small number of times. The gene calls are TRBV5-1 and TRBJ2-1; 13 nucleotides line up with TRBD2. Per the germline V gene, CDR1 is SGHRS and CDR2 is YFSETQ. V lost 5 bases, J lost 7 bases, and 6 bases stayed unmatched. The CDR3 spans 15 residues. CDR3 region: CASRPGLAGSNEQFF. CDR3 nucleotides: TGCGCCAGCAGGCCGGGACTAGCGGGGTCGAATGAGCAGTTCTTC.

The chain is built from TRBV19 and TRBJ2-3; 10 bases align to TRBD2. Per germline, CDR1 LNHDA and CDR2 SQIVND (reference sequence). This CDR3 spans 17 amino acids. V was pared by 6 bases and J by 1 base, with 10 bases of the junction left unmatched. The DNA of the CDR3 is TGTGCCAGTAGAAGCGGGGGGGGAAGAGAAGGCACAGATACGCAGTATTTT. Its protein product is CASRSGGGREGTDTQYF.

The V gene is TRBV30, the J gene TRBJ2-5; D gene uncertain. This CDR3 spans 10 amino acids. Germline V CDR1 and CDR2: GTSNPN, SVGIG (reference sequence). V lost 2 bases and J lost 2, with 0 bases in between. Here the CDR3 DNA reads TGTGCCTGGAGTCAAGAGACCCAGTACTTC. As protein: CAWSQETQYF.

The rearrangement joins TRBV25-1 to TRBJ1-2, with a weak D call TRBD1 (5 bases). Germline CDR1 reads MGHDK; CDR2 reads SYGVNS. The CDR3 is 15 amino acids. V was pared by 1 base and J by 5 bases, with 14 bases between. CDR3 bases: TGTGCCAGCAGTGAATCGGGGGTGGATAGGTATGGCTACACCTTC. Protein: CASSESGVDRYGYTF.

The chain combines TRBV18 with TRBJ2-1; tentative D call: TRBD2 (6 bases). V was trimmed by 2 bases and J by 4 bases, leaving 12 bases between them. Germline V CDR1 and CDR2: KGHSH, LQKENI. The CDR3 is 15 residues long. DNA for the CDR3: TGTGCCAGCTCACCAACTTTGGAGGGGTACAATGAGCAGTTCTTC. It specifies CASSPTLEGYNEQFF.

The rearrangement links TRBV10-3 to TRBJ2-7, with 14 bases aligning to TRBD2. The length of the CDR3 is 16 residues. Germline CDR1 and CDR2: ENHRY and SYGVKD. The ends lost 6 bases at V and 1 base at J; junction bases unmatched: 5. The CDR3 is CAISPGLAGGSYEQYF. The CDR3 bases are TGTGCCATCAGCCCCGGACTAGCGGGGGGTTCCTACGAGCAGTACTTC.

This clone was observed a few times. The CDR3 is CASSLERTGEAFF. In DNA form, the CDR3 reads TGTGCCAGCAGCTTGGAAAGGACAGGGGAAGCTTTCTTT. The rearrangement uses TRBV5-4 and TRBJ1-1, with 8 positions matching TRBD1. The trim removed 0 bases at V and 8 bases at J, leaving 3 bases unmatched. The CDR3 contains 13 residues. Germline V CDR1 and CDR2: SGHNT, YYREEE (reference sequence).

The chain uses TRBV7-9 and TRBJ2-1, with 10 nucleotides matching TRBD2. This CDR3 has 16 residues. Per the germline V gene, CDR1 is SEHNR and CDR2 is FQNEAQ (reference sequence). Losses at the gene ends were 2 bases for V and 0 bases for J; bases not matched to a gene: 1. In DNA, the CDR3 is TGTGCCAGCAGCTTACTAGCGGGAGTCTCCTACAATGAGCAGTTCTTC. This encodes CASSLLAGVSYNEQFF.

The chain employs TRBV18 and TRBJ2-3; D possibly matches TRBD1 or TRBD2 (5 bases each). From germline, CDR1 is KGHSH and CDR2 LQKENI. The CDR3 contains 14 residues. The V end was cut by 4 bases, the J end by 4 bases, with 12 bases between. The CDR3 sequence is CASSRGIKADTQYF. CDR3 in DNA: TGTGCCAGCTCACGGGGGATTAAGGCAGATACGCAGTATTTT.

This chain connects TRBV19 to TRBJ2-7; D may be TRBD2 (6 bases). This CDR3 is 15 amino acids long. Germline V gene sequence: CDR1 LNHDA, CDR2 SQIVND (reference sequence). Trimming left V 1 base short and J 0 bases short, with 10 bases between. CDR3 nucleotide sequence: TGTGCCAGTAGTATAGGTCGGGGGTACTCCTACGAGCAGTACTTC. Amino acid sequence: CASSIGRGYSYEQYF.

The gene calls are TRBV5-1 and TRBJ2-2; 9 nucleotides align to TRBD1. The CDR3 has 13 residues. CDR1 SGHRS and CDR2 YFSETQ come from the germline V gene. V was pared by 9 bases and J by 5 bases, with 5 bases of the junction left unmatched. CDR3: CATGQGNTGELFF. CDR3 nucleotides: TGCGCCACAGGACAGGGGAATACCGGGGAGCTGTTTTTT.

In its sample, this clone is large. This chain links TRBV19 with TRBJ1-1; weak D call: TRBD1 (5 bases). Trimming took 5 bases from V and 5 from J, leaving 27 bases between them. CDR3 length equals 18 residues. The germline CDR1 and CDR2 sequences are LNHDA and SQIVND (reference sequence). CDR3 in DNA: TGTGCCAGTAGTCCAGACCCCAGGGTTCCTGGGTGGAGGACTGAAGCTTTCTTT. Translated, it gives CASSPDPRVPGWRTEAFF.

This chain uses TRBV5-1 with TRBJ2-3; D is uncertain. The CDR3 is 12 amino acids. The V end was cut by 4 bases, the J end by 2 bases, with 5 bases between. Germline CDR1 and CDR2: SGHRS and YFSETQ. The CDR3 DNA is TGCGCCAGCAGCCTACCCACAGATACGCAGTATTTT. Residues: CASSLPTDTQYF.

This chain connects TRBV5-5 to TRBJ2-4; 10 nucleotides agree with TRBD1. The V gene end was trimmed by 3 bases and the J gene end by 9 bases; junction bases not matched to a gene: 3. Germline V lookup: CDR1 SGHKS, CDR2 YYEKEE (reference sequence). CDR3 length: 13 residues. The CDR3 loop is CASSWTGGGIQYF. CDR3 nucleotides: TGTGCCAGCAGCTGGACAGGGGGGGGCATTCAGTACTTC.

The V call is TRBV7-9, the J call TRBJ2-2; 8 bases are shared with TRBD2. CDR1 and CDR2 from the germline V gene are SEHNR and FQNEAQ (reference sequence). V shed 6 bases, J shed 3 bases, and the junction held 9 bases outside the gene matches. This CDR3 has 16 residues. The CDR3 protein is CASRPTTSVDTGELFF. In DNA form, the CDR3 reads TGTGCCAGCAGACCCACGACTAGCGTCGACACCGGGGAGCTGTTTTTT.

The chain joins TRBV11-3 to TRBJ2-7; 8 nucleotides match TRBD1. Losses at the gene ends were 5 bases for V and 2 bases for J; bases not matched to a gene: 11. CDR1 SGHNT and CDR2 YENEEA come from the germline V gene. This CDR3 has 16 residues. CDR3 sequence (DNA): TGTGCCAGCAGCCTCCCTAGGACAGGGAACCCCTACGAGCAGTACTTC. Its translation: CASSLPRTGNPYEQYF.

V gene TRBV5-1 combines with J gene TRBJ2-1; D uncertain. V was clipped by 5 bases and J by 4 bases, with 13 bases between them. The CDR3 runs 14 residues. CDR1 and CDR2 (germline): SGHRS, YFSETQ. CDR3 region: CASSWTTQYNEQFF. CDR3 in DNA: TGCGCCAGCAGTTGGACGACCCAGTACAATGAGCAGTTCTTC.

In its sample, this clone was seen once. The gene calls are TRBV18 and TRBJ1-5, with TRBD1 identical over 8 bases. The V gene's germline CDR1 is KGHSH and CDR2 LQKENI. The CDR3 covers 13 residues. V lost 8 bases, J lost 5 bases, and 5 bases stayed unmatched. In DNA, the CDR3 is TGTGCCAGCATGACAGGGGAGGATCAGCCCCAGCATTTT. Translation gives CASMTGEDQPQHF.

The chain employs TRBV4-2 and TRBJ1-2; D is possibly TRBD1 (5 bases). V was trimmed by 0 bases and J by 3 bases, leaving 8 bases between them. Looked up from germline, CDR1 is LGHNA and CDR2 is YNFKEQ. CDR3 length equals 14 residues. The CDR3 loop is CASSQERQYYGYTF. The CDR3 nucleotides read TGTGCCAGCAGCCAAGAAAGACAGTACTATGGCTACACCTTC.

This clone was recorded once. The V and J genes are TRBV7-9 and TRBJ2-7; the D gene could be TRBD1 or TRBD2 (6 bases each). Germline V gives CDR1 SEHNR, CDR2 FQNEAQ (reference sequence). This CDR3 has 14 residues. Trimming took 5 bases from V and 3 from J, leaving 14 bases between them. CDR3 nucleotides: TGTGCCAGCAGCCCCTTTGGAGGGGGCTACGAGCAGTACTTC. The encoded protein is CASSPFGGGYEQYF.

This clone was seen once. The chain links TRBV5-1 to TRBJ1-2, with 9 nucleotides matching TRBD1. The CDR3 extends over 15 amino acids. Germline loops: CDR1 SGHRS, CDR2 YFSETQ. With V trimmed by 5 bases and J by 6 bases, 11 bases remained unmatched. CDR3 nucleotides: TGCGCCAGCAGACTCCCGGGACAGGGTGTCCATGGCTACACCTTC. It yields the protein CASRLPGQGVHGYTF.

The chain recombines TRBV6-5 with TRBJ1-5, with D possibly being TRBD1 (5 bases). The germline V gene has CDR1 MNHEY and CDR2 SVGAGI. The germline V and J ends were trimmed by 6 bases and 4 bases, with 13 bases remaining between them. CDR3 length: 14 amino acids. This chain's CDR3 is CASSQNRGNQPQHF. CDR3 DNA: TGTGCCAGCAGCCAGAACCGGGGGAATCAGCCCCAGCATTTT.

The chain recombines TRBV11-2 with TRBJ2-7; 11 bases fit TRBD1. Germline CDR1 and CDR2: SGHAT and FQNNGV. Trimming at V came to 5 bases and at J to 4 bases, leaving 4 bases not matched to a gene. The CDR3 sequence is 14 residues long. The CDR3 is CASSTDRGPYEQYF. CDR3 DNA: TGTGCCAGCAGCACGGACAGGGGGCCTTACGAGCAGTACTTC.

This clone was picked up a small number of times. DNA of the CDR3: TGTGCCAGCAGCACCCGGGACAGGGCTAATCAGCCCCAGCATTTT. Amino acid sequence: CASSTRDRANQPQHF. The chain combines TRBV6-5 with TRBJ1-5; 9 bases are a match to TRBD1. Germline V gene lookup returns CDR1 MNHEY and CDR2 SVGAGI. V trimming: 6 bases; J trimming: 4 bases; junction bases outside the gene matches: 7. The CDR3 is 15 amino acids.

A few counts support this clone. This chain connects TRBV11-3 to TRBJ2-2; D tentatively reads TRBD1 or TRBD2 (5 bases each). V lost 5 bases, J lost 4 bases, and 20 bases lay in between. Germline V gives CDR1 SGHNT, CDR2 YENEEA. The CDR3 consists of 17 residues. The CDR3 loop is CASSRDGASGLTGELFF. Here the CDR3 DNA reads TGTGCCAGCAGCCGCGACGGGGCTAGTGGTCTCACCGGGGAGCTGTTTTTT.

The chain is built from TRBV6-1 and TRBJ1-2, with TRBD1 matching 9 bases. The CDR3 is made up of 15 amino acids. CDR1 and CDR2 (germline): MNHNS, SASEGT. V shed 4 bases and J 7 bases; nucleotides not matched to a gene: 10. CDR3 residues: CASSAMLDRGFGYTF. The CDR3 DNA reads TGTGCCAGCAGTGCTATGTTGGACAGGGGTTTTGGCTACACCTTC.

In this sample, this clone turned up a few times. CDR3 sequence reads: CASNTGRTDTQYF. CDR3 DNA: TGTGCCAGCAATACGGGGCGCACAGATACGCAGTATTTT. V usage is TRBV6-6 and J usage is TRBJ2-3; D tentatively fits TRBD1 or TRBD2 (5 bases each). Germline V lookup: CDR1 MNHNY, CDR2 SVGAGI (reference sequence). The CDR3 totals 13 residues. V lost 7 bases, J lost 1 base, and 9 bases lay in between.

The chain carries TRBV7-3 and TRBJ1-1; 7 bases match TRBD1. CDR3 size: 16 residues. V shed 0 bases and J 6 bases; nucleotides not matched to a gene: 10. Germline CDR1 is SGHTA and CDR2 is FQGTGA. The CDR3 spells CASSLTPGQLGSEAFF. CDR3 DNA sequence: TGTGCCAGCAGCTTAACTCCGGGACAGTTAGGTTCTGAAGCTTTCTTT.

This rearrangement joins TRBV7-9 to TRBJ2-3; D perhaps matches TRBD2 (5 bases). CDR1 SEHNR and CDR2 FQNEAQ come from the germline V gene (reference sequence). V lost 2 bases, J lost 0 bases, and 18 bases lay in between. CDR3 size: 18 residues. Written as DNA, the CDR3 is TGTGCCAGCAGCTTACCCATCGGACTGGGCCCCAGCACAGATACGCAGTATTTT. Translated: CASSLPIGLGPSTDTQYF.